The text below deals with one T cell receptor (beta chain). The sample originates from a study of cytomegalovirus exposure and HLA in healthy donors. Germline CDR1 reads SGHNT; CDR2 reads YYREEE (reference sequence). The J segment lost 2 bases and the V segment lost 3 bases, leaving 11 bases of the junction unmatched. The CDR3 length is 17 residues. PCR involved 60 Vbeta and 13 Jbeta primers. The data were produced by immunoSEQ multiplex PCR, yet TCRdb's version contains in-frame clones alone and is incomplete. The table has about 200,000 clones, roughly 80% seen once; the top ten hold 2.9%. This chain joins TRBV5-4 and TRBJ2-7; 10 nucleotides match TRBD1. Source material: PBMCs. This sequence originates from a woman in her 30s in good health and CMV-seronegative. The CDR3, as DNA: TGTGCCAGCAGCTACTTGACAGGGGGCTGGACTGCCTACGAGCAGTACTTC. Amino acid sequence: CASSYLTGGWTAYEQYF.